The clone carrying this TCR beta chain was seen more than once but under ten times. These data come from a study of T-cell reconstitution after alpha-beta-depleted transplantation in children. This CDR3 is built from 16 residues. The V end lost 3 bases, the J end lost 1 base, and 13 bases lay between the germline ends. Germline loops: CDR1 MNHEY, CDR2 SMNVEV (reference sequence). During its preparation, the TCRbeta library received unique molecular identifiers. A single record per CDR3 protein comes from TCRdb applying MiXCR to the PCR reads. The table has some 350,000 distinct CDR3 sequences, around 10% seen once.

This chain uses TRBV27 with TRBJ2-4, with D unresolved. Sequences were derived from PBMCs from the stem cell graft donor, sampled from the stem cell graft. The sequence was collected from a human donor who donated a stem cell graft to a child with acute lymphoblastic leukemia. The CDR3 DNA sequence: TGTGCCAGCAGTTTGAGTCAGAGGAAGGCCAAAAACATTCAGTACTTC. Translated: CASSLSQRKAKNIQYF.